This T cell receptor (beta chain) originates from a study of blood T cells in healthy people across ages. Total RNA was extracted at no less than 5 micrograms per sample. A second PCR, run for roughly 7 to 11 cycles, used a sample-barcoded 5' primer plus a J-beta primer mix. Tags on each cDNA molecule came from a template-switch adaptor with 12 random nucleotides. One entry per CDR3 protein, called by TCRdb with MiXCR from the 5' RACE reads. Counted here are approximately 850,000 distinct CDR3 sequences, 44% occurring once; the ten biggest clones make up approximately 19%. This clonotype was recorded a few times. Germline V gene lookup returns CDR1 MNHNS and CDR2 SASEGT. The CDR3 has 14 amino acids. V shed 6 bases and J shed 4 bases, with 15 bases lying between them.

The clonotype comes from a man aged 60-69 years in good health. Sequencing was carried out using blood. The rearrangement links TRBV6-1 to TRBJ1-2; perhaps TRBD1 as D (5 bases). CDR3 in amino acids: CASRTGASVYGYTF. In DNA, the CDR3 is TGTGCCAGCAGGACCGGGGCCTCGGTCTATGGCTACACCTTC.